A selection of T cell receptor beta chains follows, all from one sample in a study of shared clonotypes between healthy human individuals. Sequenced by immunoSEQ multiplex PCR; TCRdb stores in-frame clones only, minus some. The sample has roughly 2.2 million clones; over 90% are singletons. Sequencing was performed on naive CD4+ T cells from PBMCs. The receptor source for this set is a man aged 18 to 30 in good health. Some clones in this sample may be carry-over from other donors' samples. The conserved cysteine and the conserved F or W are not part of the CDR3 here. Each record gives: CDR3 protein, V gene, D gene, J gene. The D gene is left open where the match is weak.

ASSPQPYEQY TRBV28 . TRBJ2-7
ASSKQKQGRGETQY TRBV21-1 . TRBJ2-5
ASSTPSSPQPQH TRBV28 . TRBJ1-5
ASSRLHYT TRBV28 . TRBJ1-2
ASSLYGASGMDTQY TRBV27 TRBD2 TRBJ2-3
ASSFGRELAKNIQY TRBV5-8 . TRBJ2-4
ASVNSQIRGHGQPQH TRBV19 TRBD1 TRBJ1-5
ASSLEVGGTYEQY TRBV7-8 . TRBJ2-7
ASSPRYQGMGYGYT TRBV18 . TRBJ1-2
ASRLVRTFFSYNEQF TRBV12-2 . TRBJ2-1
ASRRTGATYGYT TRBV28 TRBD1 TRBJ1-2
ASSGGTGLYEQY TRBV25-1 TRBD1 TRBJ2-7
ASSLIPTGSSYNEQF TRBV7-3 . TRBJ2-1
ASSGRTSGKGNEQF TRBV10-1 TRBD2 TRBJ2-1
ASSVKNTWGETQY TRBV25-1 . TRBJ2-5
ASSVGGLGEKLF TRBV9 . TRBJ1-4
ASAPPGLISYEQY TRBV25-1 . TRBJ2-7
ASSKEQEHEQF TRBV2 . TRBJ2-1
ASSIQGARVHEQY TRBV4-3 TRBD1 TRBJ2-7
SVEQTSSGNTIY TRBV29-1 . TRBJ1-3
ASSRDIDNEQF TRBV18 . TRBJ2-1
ASMRAGGFEQY TRBV25-1 TRBD2 TRBJ2-7
ASSQTSSGANVLT TRBV5-1 . TRBJ2-6
ASSDPLSPFYNEQF TRBV25-1 . TRBJ2-1
AISEWVAYPTSSKSYEQY TRBV10-3 . TRBJ2-7
ASSLRSGANVLT TRBV7-3 . TRBJ2-6
ASSFQGSGANVLT TRBV11-1 . TRBJ2-6
ASSLGWSGGGYEQY TRBV5-5 . TRBJ2-7
ASSQGEGGVGYT TRBV4-3 . TRBJ1-2
ASSLVPDGSPGNTIY TRBV4-2 . TRBJ1-3
ASNQMASGSNEQF TRBV28 TRBD2 TRBJ2-1
ASNELANRETQY TRBV6-1 TRBD2 TRBJ2-5
ASSPTPGTVAFAGYGYT TRBV7-9 . TRBJ1-2
ASSPGGAQPQH TRBV18 . TRBJ1-5
ASRSGRDRDTQY TRBV4-2 TRBD2 TRBJ2-3
ASSPFPEVGNTIY TRBV7-2 . TRBJ1-3
ASSSLGRRDRSYEQY TRBV7-9 TRBD1 TRBJ2-7
AWSVQGAIGTQY TRBV30 TRBD1 TRBJ2-3
ASGTHRSSNQPQH TRBV19 . TRBJ1-5
ASSPGVQGADYGYT TRBV5-1 TRBD1 TRBJ1-2
ASSLAGTTYYNEQF TRBV7-9 TRBD2 TRBJ2-1
ASSVDSGANVLT TRBV2 . TRBJ2-6
ASRGTAYEQY TRBV28 . TRBJ2-7
ASRPGQGYYEQY TRBV5-1 TRBD1 TRBJ2-7
ASSADGDRATEAF TRBV5-1 TRBD1 TRBJ1-1
ASSLAFSGGSSYNEQF TRBV7-6 TRBD2 TRBJ2-1
SVSERQDTEAF TRBV29-1 . TRBJ1-1
ASLGLAEGPYNEQF TRBV27 TRBD2 TRBJ2-1